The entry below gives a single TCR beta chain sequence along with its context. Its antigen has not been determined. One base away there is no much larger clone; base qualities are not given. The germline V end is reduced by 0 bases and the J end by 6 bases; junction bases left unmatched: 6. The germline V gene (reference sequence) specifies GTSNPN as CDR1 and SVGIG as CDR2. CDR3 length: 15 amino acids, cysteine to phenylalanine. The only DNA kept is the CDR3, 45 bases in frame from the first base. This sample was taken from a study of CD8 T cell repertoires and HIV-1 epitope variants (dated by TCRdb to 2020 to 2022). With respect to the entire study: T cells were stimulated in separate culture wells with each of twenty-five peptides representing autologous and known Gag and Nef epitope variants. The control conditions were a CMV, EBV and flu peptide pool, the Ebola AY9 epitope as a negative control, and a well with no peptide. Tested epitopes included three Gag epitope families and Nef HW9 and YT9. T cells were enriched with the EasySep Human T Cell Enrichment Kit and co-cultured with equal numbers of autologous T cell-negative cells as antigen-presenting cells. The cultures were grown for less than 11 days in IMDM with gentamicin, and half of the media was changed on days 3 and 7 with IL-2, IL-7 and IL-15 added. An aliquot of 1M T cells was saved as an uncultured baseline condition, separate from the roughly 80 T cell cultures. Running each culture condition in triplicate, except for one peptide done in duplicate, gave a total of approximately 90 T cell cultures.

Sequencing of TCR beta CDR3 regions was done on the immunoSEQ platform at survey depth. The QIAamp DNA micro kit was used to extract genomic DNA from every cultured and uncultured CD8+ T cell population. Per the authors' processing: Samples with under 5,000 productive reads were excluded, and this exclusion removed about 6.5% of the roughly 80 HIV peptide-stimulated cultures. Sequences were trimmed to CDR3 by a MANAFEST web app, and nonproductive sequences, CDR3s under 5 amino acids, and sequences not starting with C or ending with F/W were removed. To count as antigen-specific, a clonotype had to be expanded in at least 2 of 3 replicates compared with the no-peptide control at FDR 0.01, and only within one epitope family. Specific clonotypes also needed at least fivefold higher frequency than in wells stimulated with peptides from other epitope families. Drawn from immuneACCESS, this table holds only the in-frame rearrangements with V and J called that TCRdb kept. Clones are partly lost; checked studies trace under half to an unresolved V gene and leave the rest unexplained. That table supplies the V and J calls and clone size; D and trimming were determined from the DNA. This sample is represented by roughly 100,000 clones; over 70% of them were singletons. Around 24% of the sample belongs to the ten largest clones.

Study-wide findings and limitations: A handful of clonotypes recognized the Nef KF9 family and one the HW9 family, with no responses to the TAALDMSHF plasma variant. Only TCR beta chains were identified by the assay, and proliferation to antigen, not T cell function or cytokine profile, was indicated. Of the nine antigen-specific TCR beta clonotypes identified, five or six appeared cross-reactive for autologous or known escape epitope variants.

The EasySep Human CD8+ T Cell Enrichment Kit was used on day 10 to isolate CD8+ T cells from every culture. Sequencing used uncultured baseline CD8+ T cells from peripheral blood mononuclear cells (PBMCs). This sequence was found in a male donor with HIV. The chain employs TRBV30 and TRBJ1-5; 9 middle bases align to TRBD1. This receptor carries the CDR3 CAWSVETGGTQPQHF. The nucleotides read TGTGCCTGGAGTGTGGAGACAGGGGGTACTCAGCCCCAGCATTTT.